The present T cell receptor (beta chain) was sequenced within a study of blood T cells in healthy people across ages. Germline V gene sequence: CDR1 MNHEY, CDR2 SMNVEV (reference sequence). V was clipped by 10 bases and J by 2 bases; unmatched bases: 5. CDR3 size: 12 residues. Then a second PCR, running roughly 7 to 11 cycles, was carried out with a sample-barcoded 5' primer and a J-beta primer mix. Each CDR3 protein gets one entry after TCRdb re-called the 5' RACE reads with MiXCR. Of about 1,500,000 distinct CDR3 sequences listed, about 30% are singletons. This clonotype was counted only a few times.

This chain joins TRBV27 and TRBJ2-7, with 7 positions matching TRBD1. Sequenced sample: blood. This TCR was sampled from a woman aged 25 to 39 in good health. In DNA form, the CDR3 reads TGTGCCACCAAGGGACAGACCTACGAGCAGTACTTC. This codes for CATKGQTYEQYF.